The rows below give T cell receptor beta chains drawn from one sample of a study of blood T cell repertoires in COVID-19. Repertoires were generated with immunoSEQ multiplex PCR, while TCRdb's copy carries only in-frame clones and drops some. The table shows about 240,000 clones, with about 82% occurring only once. Sequenced material: peripheral blood. These receptors originate from a man aged 80 or over with acute or convalescent COVID-19. Each CDR3 is given with its conserved first and last residue. A D gene is named only where the DNA matches it firmly. Clone size is shown for a subset of rows, as once, few, many or a class of expanded clone.

CDR3 | DNA | D | V | size | J | length
CASSQALRSADTQYF | TGTGCCAGCAGCCAAGCCCTCCGATCGGCAGATACGCAGTATTTT | NA | TRBV3-1/TRBV3-2 | NA | TRBJ2-3 | 15
CASRSAGTDEQYF | TGTGCCAGCAGATCCGCCGGGACTGACGAGCAGTACTTC | NA | TRBV6-5 | NA | TRBJ2-7 | 13
CASSFGQGNTEAFF | TGTGCCAGCAGTTTCGGACAGGGGAACACTGAAGCTTTCTTT | TRBD1 | TRBV3-1/TRBV3-2 | NA | TRBJ1-1 | 14
CASSLAGEGEQPQHF | TGCGCCAGCAGCTTGGCCGGGGAGGGAGAACAGCCCCAGCATTTT | NA | TRBV5-1 | NA | TRBJ1-5 | 15
CSVQGRGNYGYTF | TGCAGCGTTCAGGGGAGGGGTAACTATGGCTACACCTTC | NA | TRBV29-1 | NA | TRBJ1-2 | 13
CASRLGSTNTGELFF | TGTGCCAGCAGGCTCGGGAGTACGAACACCGGGGAGCTGTTTTTT | NA | TRBV6-5 | few | TRBJ2-2 | 15
CSVRQSSGNTIYF | TGCAGCGTTCGACAGTCCTCTGGAAACACCATATATTTT | NA | TRBV29-1 | NA | TRBJ1-3 | 13
CASSPGTGGQETQYF | TGTGCCAGCAGCCCGGGGACAGGGGGCCAAGAGACCCAGTACTTC | TRBD1 | TRBV3-1/TRBV3-2 | NA | TRBJ2-5 | 15
CASSLLLAGGPSSYNEQFF | TGCGCCAGCAGCTTGCTGTTAGCGGGAGGGCCAAGCTCCTACAATGAGCAGTTCTTC | TRBD2 | TRBV5-1 | NA | TRBJ2-1 | 19
CASSPTGGNQPQHF | TGTGCCAGCAGCCCCACAGGGGGCAATCAGCCCCAGCATTTT | TRBD1 | TRBV7-2 | once | TRBJ1-5 | 14
CASSFSNRGPNTEAFF | TGTGCCAGCAGCTTTAGCAACAGGGGCCCGAACACTGAAGCTTTCTTT | TRBD1 | TRBV9 | few | TRBJ1-1 | 16
CASSSQVGRAAGELFF | TGTGCCAGCAGCTCACAAGTCGGCAGGGCAGCCGGGGAGCTGTTTTTT | NA | TRBV7-2 | once | TRBJ2-2 | 16
CASSLAGQGDTGELFF | TGTGCCAGCAGCTTAGCGGGACAGGGAGACACCGGGGAGCTGTTTTTT | TRBD1 | TRBV7-2 | NA | TRBJ2-2 | 16
CASSPKRQDTEAFF | TGTGCCAGCAGTCCAAAGCGACAGGACACTGAAGCTTTCTTT | NA | TRBV2 | NA | TRBJ1-1 | 14
CASSQVDIPSGGYTF | TGTGCCAGCAGCCAAGTGGACATTCCGTCCGGTGGCTACACCTTC | NA | TRBV14 | NA | TRBJ1-2 | 15
CASSLGQQGNEKLFF | TGTGCCAGCAGCTTAGGTCAACAGGGAAATGAAAAACTGTTTTTT | NA | TRBV7-9 | NA | TRBJ1-4 | 15
CASRPPTGVGTDTQYF | TGTGCCAGCAGACCTCCGACAGGGGTAGGGACAGATACGCAGTATTTT | TRBD1 | TRBV28 | NA | TRBJ2-3 | 16
CASSPTGGITEAFF | TGTGCCAGCAGCCCGACAGGGGGCATTACTGAAGCTTTCTTT | TRBD1 | TRBV7-9 | NA | TRBJ1-1 | 14
CASSFRTGEGYTF | TGTGCCAGCAGCTTCAGGACAGGGGAGGGCTACACCTTC | TRBD1 | TRBV7-2 | NA | TRBJ1-2 | 13
CSARSDSEQFF | TGCAGTGCGAGGAGCGATTCTGAGCAGTTCTTC | NA | TRBV20-1 | NA | TRBJ2-1 | 11
CASSTIDSNGNTIYF | TGTGCCAGTAGTACTATCGACAGTAATGGAAACACCATATATTTT | NA | TRBV19 | NA | TRBJ1-3 | 15
CASSSAVNTEAFF | TGTGCCAGCAGTTCGGCGGTGAACACTGAAGCTTTCTTT | NA | TRBV12-3/TRBV12-4 | NA | TRBJ1-1 | 13
CASSPAGTGNTGELFF | TGTGCCAGCTCACCGGCCGGGACAGGGAACACCGGGGAGCTGTTTTTT | TRBD1 | TRBV18 | NA | TRBJ2-2 | 16
CASRQDYNSPLHF | TGTGCCTCGAGACAGGACTATAATTCACCCCTCCACTTT | NA | TRBV19 | NA | TRBJ1-6 | 13
CASSMPTGGQYF | TGTGCCAGTAGTATGCCGACAGGGGGCCAGTACTTC | TRBD1 | TRBV19 | NA | TRBJ2-5 | 12
CASSLGTRTGVGYTF | TGTGCCAGCAGTTTAGGAACCAGGACAGGGGTTGGCTACACCTTC | TRBD1 | TRBV28 | NA | TRBJ1-2 | 15
CASRGGTNNSPLHF | TGTGCCAGTAGAGGTGGTACCAATAATTCACCCCTCCACTTT | NA | TRBV9 | NA | TRBJ1-6 | 14
CASGTGQTQYF | TGTGCCAGCGGTACTGGTCAGACCCAGTACTTC | NA | TRBV7-2 | NA | TRBJ2-5 | 11
CAISGTTSYEQYF | TGTGCCATCAGTGGTACAACCTCCTACGAGCAGTACTTC | NA | TRBV10-3 | NA | TRBJ2-7 | 13
CASNQNRGLGQPQHF | TGTGCCAGTAACCAAAACAGGGGGCTAGGGCAGCCCCAGCATTTT | TRBD1 | TRBV19 | NA | TRBJ1-5 | 15
CASSSERTYNEQFF | TGTGCCAGCAGCTCGGAGCGGACCTACAATGAGCAGTTCTTC | NA | TRBV5-8 | NA | TRBJ2-1 | 14
CASSFDPGKNEKLFF | TGTGCCAGCAGCTTCGACCCCGGGAAGAATGAAAAACTGTTTTTT | NA | TRBV5-4 | NA | TRBJ1-4 | 15
CASSLGAGANTEAFF | TGCGCCAGCAGCTTGGGGGCAGGGGCGAACACTGAAGCTTTCTTT | NA | TRBV5-1 | NA | TRBJ1-1 | 15
CASSQDTTAYGYTF | TGCGCCAGCAGCCAAGATACGACAGCGTATGGCTACACCTTC | NA | TRBV4-1 | NA | TRBJ1-2 | 14
CASSLAVGANSPLHF | TGCGCCAGCAGCTTGGCTGTGGGAGCTAATTCACCCCTCCACTTT | NA | TRBV5-1 | NA | TRBJ1-6 | 15
CASSAGLGAEAFF | TGTGCCAGCAGCGCCGGACTAGGAGCTGAAGCTTTCTTT | NA | TRBV9 | few | TRBJ1-1 | 13
CASSVIDSEAFF | TGTGCCAGCAGTGTTATCGACAGTGAAGCTTTCTTT | NA | TRBV25-1 | NA | TRBJ1-1 | 12
CASSLSLLWGDGTVRTEAFF | TGTGCCAGCAGCTTAAGTCTTTTATGGGGGGATGGGACAGTGCGGACTGAAGCTTTCTTT | TRBD1 | TRBV7-3 | NA | TRBJ1-1 | 20
CASSAGQGGHEQFF | TGTGCCAGCAGCGCGGGACAGGGGGGCCATGAGCAGTTCTTC | TRBD1 | TRBV11-2 | NA | TRBJ2-1 | 14
CASSTSQDEQYF | TGTGCCAGCAGTACCTCCCAGGATGAGCAGTACTTC | NA | TRBV6-6 | NA | TRBJ2-7 | 12
CASSRRKGEKLFF | TGTGCCAGCAGTCGAAGGAAGGGGGAAAAACTGTTTTTT | NA | TRBV12-3/TRBV12-4 | once | TRBJ1-4 | 13
CASSSGGNTEAFF | TGTGCCAGCAGCTCGGGTGGGAACACTGAAGCTTTCTTT | NA | TRBV11-3 | once | TRBJ1-1 | 13
CTVAGGNTEAFF | TGCACCGTGGCTGGAGGGAACACTGAAGCTTTCTTT | NA | TRBV29-1 | NA | TRBJ1-1 | 12